This T cell receptor beta chain appears in the sequencing data of a study of blood T cell repertoires in COVID-19. Study-wide background: Collection of acute and convalescent COVID-19 samples took place in the United States, Italy and Spain.

Method: immunoSEQ multiplex PCR; TCRdb's copy keeps in-frame clones and lacks some. This sample yields approximately 270,000 clones, of which around 88% are seen a single time; about 0.8% belongs to the top ten. Unmatched junction bases numbered 2, after V lost 1 base and J lost 7 bases. Germline V CDR1 and CDR2: SGHAT, FQNNGV. CDR3 length equals 14 residues. The sequencing input was peripheral blood. The chain couples TRBV11-2 to TRBJ1-4; 8 bases fit TRBD1. This TCR came from a man in his thirties or forties with acute or convalescent COVID-19. CDR3 in amino acids: CASSLGQGSEKLFF. In DNA, the CDR3 is TGTGCCAGCAGCTTAGGACAGGGGAGTGAAAAACTGTTTTTT.